The present entry profiles one TCR beta chain with its context. With 1 base removed from V and 4 bases from J, the gap between germline ends came to 16 bases. This CDR3 is built from 16 residues. Germline V lookup: CDR1 LGHNA, CDR2 YNFKEQ. The source material, RNA transcripts, was used to amplify TCR beta CDR3 regions. Carried out on the TCR CDR3, a first-round RT-PCR used the HTBI primer set. TCRdb re-called the multiplex PCR reads through MiXCR, storing one row per CDR3 protein. In the table there are 400,000 to 600,000 distinct CDR3 sequences, approximately 16% of which are singletons. The sample belongs to a study of T cells in Graves' hyperthyroidism and ophthalmopathy. Patients were excluded because of uncontrolled infection, other autoimmune disease, pregnancy or lactation. The PBMCs studied were ones that came from 10 ml fresh peripheral blood.

The chain combines TRBV4-2 with TRBJ2-5, with D perhaps being TRBD1 or TRBD2 (5 bases each). This TCR was sampled from a woman aged 25-40 years with Graves' ophthalmopathy. Sequenced: blood. CDR3 loop: CASSQVGVRFGETQYF. CDR3 bases: TGTGCCAGCAGCCAAGTGGGGGTGAGATTCGGAGAGACCCAGTACTTC.